This T cell receptor beta chain is drawn from a study of shared clonotypes between healthy human individuals. Study overall: The donors, a couple of women and three men, were aged 18 to 49. Broader study findings: Non-shared clonotypes had lower generation probabilities than those shared by all four donors. The researchers took only blood, and tissue repertoires probably look different.

In regard to this clone: Its antigen is undetermined.

Some clones are missing from TCRdb's copy, which holds only in-frame ones; the method was immunoSEQ multiplex PCR. The repertoire consists of roughly 2,000,000 clones, with about 95% occurring once and the leading ten covering 1% to 1.5%. Naive CD8 cells, CD45RO-negative and positively selected for CCR7, excluded terminally differentiated effector memory CD45RA+ cells. Germline V gene lookup returns CDR1 SGDLS and CDR2 YYNGEE. V shed 4 bases and J 4 bases; nucleotides not matched to a gene: 9. CDR3 length: 16 amino acids. This rearrangement joins TRBV9 to TRBJ2-1; 9 nucleotides line up with TRBD1. This TCR derives from a man in his late teens or twenties in good health. Sequencing input: naive CD8+ T cells sorted from blood. CDR3 bases: TGTGCCAGCAGCCAATTTCAGGGACAGGGATACAATGAGCAGTTCTTC. Amino acid sequence: CASSQFQGQGYNEQFF.